These 12 T cell receptor beta chains were all obtained from the same sample, sequenced in a study of T cell responses to AZD1222 COVID-19 vaccine. The protocol was immunoSEQ multiplex PCR, while the TCRdb copy is restricted to in-frame clones and leaves out a portion. The table records approximately 190,000 clones, approximately 92% of them present only once. Material: peripheral blood, obtained on day 0 of AZD1222 vaccination. All receptors derive from an adult in good health.

The rearrangement joins TRBV7-2 to TRBJ1-1; weak D call: TRBD1 (5 bases). The V gene's germline CDR1 is SGHTA and CDR2 FQGNSA. V lost 6 bases and J lost 1, with 18 bases in between. The CDR3 length is 16 residues. The CDR3, as DNA: TGTGCCAGCAGTTTACCTCCAGGGTGGGCGAACACTGAAGCTTTCTTT. Residues: CASSLPPGWANTEAFF.

This chain uses TRBV18 with TRBJ1-3, with TRBD1 identical over 7 bases. The CDR3 covers 17 residues. Germline lookup yields CDR1 KGHSH and CDR2 LQKENI. V shed 5 bases, J shed 0 bases, and the junction held 10 bases outside the gene matches. As DNA, the CDR3 is TGTGCCAGCTCAATCGGGACAGCCTCCATCTCTGGAAACACCATATATTTT. Encoded protein: CASSIGTASISGNTIYF.

The V gene is TRBV9, the J gene TRBJ1-1; TRBD1 matches 10 bases. Trimming cost V 3 bases and J 4 bases; bases outside gene matches: 3. Germline lookup yields CDR1 SGDLS and CDR2 YYNGEE. CDR3 length equals 14 residues. The CDR3 spells CASSGGQGSTEAFF. The CDR3 DNA follows: TGTGCCAGCAGCGGGGGACAGGGGAGCACTGAAGCTTTCTTT.

The J gene is TRBJ1-1, the V gene TRBV11-1; possibly TRBD1 for D (6 bases). The CDR3 length is 14 residues. Trimming shortened V by 5 bases and J by 2 bases, and 12 bases separated the two germline ends. Looked up from germline, CDR1 is SGHAT and CDR2 is FQDESV (reference sequence). In DNA form, the CDR3 reads TGTGCCAGCAGCGATCGGACAGCCAACACTGAAGCTTTCTTT. The encoded protein is CASSDRTANTEAFF.

This clone was picked up one time. CDR3 loop: CASHPPGQSHEQYF. The CDR3 bases are TGTGCCAGCCATCCCCCGGGACAGTCCCACGAGCAGTACTTC. This chain uses TRBV6-5 with TRBJ2-7; 7 bases match TRBD1. The germline gives CDR1 MNHEY, CDR2 SVGAGI. The CDR3 extends over 14 amino acids. J lost 5 bases, V lost 8 bases, and 12 bases had no gene match.

The chain links TRBV7-3 to TRBJ2-1; 11 bases match TRBD2. From germline, CDR1 is SGHTA and CDR2 FQGTGA. V shed 5 bases, J shed 7 bases, and the junction held 7 bases outside the gene matches. CDR3 size: 15 residues. The CDR3 DNA sequence: TGTGCCAGCAGCCCCCTAGCGGGGGGAGTTAATGAGCAGTTCTTC. It codes for CASSPLAGGVNEQFF. The full variable domain, rest sourced from reference TRBV7-3 and TRBJ2-1, is GAGVSQTPSNKVTEKGKYVELRCDPISGHTALYWYRQSLGQGPEFLIYFQGTGAADDSGLPNDRFFAVRPEGSVSTLKIQRTERGDSAVYLCASSPLAGGVNEQFFGPGTRLTVL.

The chain uses TRBV7-3 and TRBJ1-2, with a weak D call TRBD1 (6 bases). V lost 5 bases to trimming and J lost 6 bases, with 13 bases between them. This CDR3 contains 13 residues. Germline lookup yields CDR1 SGHTA and CDR2 FQGTGA. The CDR3 region has the DNA TGTGCCAGCAGCCCAGGGGAGCTTCATGGCTACACCTTC. Protein: CASSPGELHGYTF. Variable domain in full (rest from reference TRBV7-3 and TRBJ1-2): GAGVSQTPSNKVTEKGKYVELRCDPISGHTALYWYRQSLGQGPEFLIYFQGTGAADDSGLPNDRFFAVRPEGSVSTLKIQRTERGDSAVYLCASSPGELHGYTFGSGTRLTVV.

The chain employs TRBV28 and TRBJ2-1; 9 nucleotides line up with TRBD2. V shed 6 bases, J shed 9 bases, and the junction held 12 bases outside the gene matches. Germline lookup yields CDR1 MDHEN and CDR2 SYDVKM. The CDR3 runs to 15 residues. The CDR3 sequence is CASSRTSEGWSEQFF. As DNA, the CDR3 is TGTGCCAGCAGCCGGACTAGCGAAGGTTGGAGTGAGCAGTTCTTC.

The V and J genes are TRBV7-2 and TRBJ1-3; D gene uncertain. The V end lost 2 bases, the J end lost 2 bases, and 7 bases lay between the germline ends. This CDR3 is 14 amino acids long. Germline CDR1 and CDR2: SGHTA and FQGNSA. The CDR3 nucleotides read TGTGCCAGCAGCTTATCCGCGGCTGGAAACACCATATATTTT. Translation gives CASSLSAAGNTIYF.

The gene calls are TRBV7-2 and TRBJ1-2; 9 bases line up with TRBD1. The length of the CDR3 is 15 residues. Germline V gene sequence: CDR1 SGHTA, CDR2 FQGNSA. V gave up 5 bases and J gave up 4 bases; unmatched junction bases: 8. The CDR3 nucleotides are TGTGCCAGCAGCACGACAGGGGGAGGTTTCTATGGCTACACCTTC. As protein: CASSTTGGGFYGYTF.

The rearrangement links TRBV30 to TRBJ1-3; no definite D call. Trimming removed 8 bases at V and 0 bases at J, with 11 bases between. The CDR3 extends over 13 amino acids. Germline V CDR1 and CDR2: GTSNPN, SVGIG (reference sequence). The DNA for the CDR3 is TGTGCCACGCAAACGAGCTCTGGAAACACCATATATTTT. It codes for CATQTSSGNTIYF.

The J gene is TRBJ1-1, the V gene TRBV7-3; D call uncertain. The CDR3 covers 13 residues. Looked up from germline, CDR1 is SGHTA and CDR2 is FQGTGA. Trimming pared 4 bases from V and 4 bases from J, leaving 10 bases between. The CDR3 spells CASSSEPTTEAFF. CDR3 sequence (DNA): TGTGCCAGCAGCTCGGAACCCACCACTGAAGCTTTCTTT.